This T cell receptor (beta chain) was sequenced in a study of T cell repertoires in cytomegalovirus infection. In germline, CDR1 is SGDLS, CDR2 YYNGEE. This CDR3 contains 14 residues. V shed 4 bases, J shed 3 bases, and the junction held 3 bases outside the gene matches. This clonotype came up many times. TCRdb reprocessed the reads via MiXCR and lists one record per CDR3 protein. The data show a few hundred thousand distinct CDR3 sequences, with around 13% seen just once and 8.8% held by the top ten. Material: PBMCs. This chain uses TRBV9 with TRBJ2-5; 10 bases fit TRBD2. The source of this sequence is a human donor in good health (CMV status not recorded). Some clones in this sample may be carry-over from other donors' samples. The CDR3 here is CASSPSGREETQYF. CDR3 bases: TGTGCCAGCAGCCCGAGCGGGAGGGAAGAGACCCAGTACTTC.